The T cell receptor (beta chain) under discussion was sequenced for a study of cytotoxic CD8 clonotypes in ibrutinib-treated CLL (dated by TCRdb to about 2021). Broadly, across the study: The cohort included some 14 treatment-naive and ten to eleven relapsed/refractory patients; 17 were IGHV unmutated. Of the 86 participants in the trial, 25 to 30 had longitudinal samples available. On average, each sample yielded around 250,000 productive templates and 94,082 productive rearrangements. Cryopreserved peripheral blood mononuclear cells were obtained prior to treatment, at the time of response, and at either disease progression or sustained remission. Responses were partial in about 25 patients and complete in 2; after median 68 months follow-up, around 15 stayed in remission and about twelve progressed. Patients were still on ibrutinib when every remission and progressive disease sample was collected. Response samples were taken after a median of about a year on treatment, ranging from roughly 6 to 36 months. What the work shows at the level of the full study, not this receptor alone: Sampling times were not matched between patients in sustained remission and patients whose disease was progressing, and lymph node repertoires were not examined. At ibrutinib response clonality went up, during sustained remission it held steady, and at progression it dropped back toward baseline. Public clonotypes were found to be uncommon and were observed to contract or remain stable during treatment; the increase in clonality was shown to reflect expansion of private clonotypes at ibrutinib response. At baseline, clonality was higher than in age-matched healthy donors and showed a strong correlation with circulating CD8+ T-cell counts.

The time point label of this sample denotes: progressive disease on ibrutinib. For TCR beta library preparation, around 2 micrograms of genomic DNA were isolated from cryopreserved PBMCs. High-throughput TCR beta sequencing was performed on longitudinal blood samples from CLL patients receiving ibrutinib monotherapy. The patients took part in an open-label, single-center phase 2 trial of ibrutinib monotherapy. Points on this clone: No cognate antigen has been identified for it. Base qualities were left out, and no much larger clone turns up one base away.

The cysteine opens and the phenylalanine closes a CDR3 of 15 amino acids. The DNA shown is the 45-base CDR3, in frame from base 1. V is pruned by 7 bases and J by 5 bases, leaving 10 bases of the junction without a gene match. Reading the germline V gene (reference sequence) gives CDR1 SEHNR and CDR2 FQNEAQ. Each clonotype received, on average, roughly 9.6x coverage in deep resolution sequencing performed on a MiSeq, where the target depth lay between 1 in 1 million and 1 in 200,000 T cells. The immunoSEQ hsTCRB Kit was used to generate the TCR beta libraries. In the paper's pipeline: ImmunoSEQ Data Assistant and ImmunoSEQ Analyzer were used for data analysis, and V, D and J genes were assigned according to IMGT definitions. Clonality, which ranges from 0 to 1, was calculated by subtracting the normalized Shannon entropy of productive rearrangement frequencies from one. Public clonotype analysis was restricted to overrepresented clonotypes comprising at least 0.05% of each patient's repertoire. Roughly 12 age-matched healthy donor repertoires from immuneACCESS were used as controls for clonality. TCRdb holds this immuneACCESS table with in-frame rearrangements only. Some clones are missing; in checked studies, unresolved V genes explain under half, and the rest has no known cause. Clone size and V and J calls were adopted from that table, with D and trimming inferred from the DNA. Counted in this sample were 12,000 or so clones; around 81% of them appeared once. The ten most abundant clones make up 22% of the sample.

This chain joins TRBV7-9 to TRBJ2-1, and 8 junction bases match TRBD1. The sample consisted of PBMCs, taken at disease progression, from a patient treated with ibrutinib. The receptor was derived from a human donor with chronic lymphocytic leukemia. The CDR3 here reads CASTIQGVPNNEQFF. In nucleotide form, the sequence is TGTGCCAGCACTATACAGGGGGTGCCTAACAATGAGCAGTTCTTC. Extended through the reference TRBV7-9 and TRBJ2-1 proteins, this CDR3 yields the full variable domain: DTGVSQNPRHKITKRGQNVTFRCDPISEHNRLYWYRQTLGQGPEFLTYFQNEAQLEKSRLLSDRFSAERPKGSFSTLEIQRTEQGDSAMYLCASTIQGVPNNEQFFGPGTRLTVL.